This T cell receptor (beta chain) was sequenced during a study of Ad26.COV2.S vaccination and SARS-CoV-2 variants. Turning to the study itself: Ad26.COV2.S arm of COV1001 included the donor. Once, or twice with 56 days between doses, Ad26.COV2.S was given intramuscularly.

Per the germline V gene, CDR1 is MNHNY and CDR2 is SVGAGI (reference sequence). The trim removed 2 bases at V and 0 bases at J, leaving 2 bases unmatched. The CDR3 consists of 16 residues. The sample's treatment: roughly 18 received Ad26.COV2.S at low or high dose, single or two shots; 5 received placebo; per-sample allocation not given. Sampling was done on day 63 after the first vaccine or placebo injection. As its vector, the vaccine had Ad26, which expressed Wuhan-strain SARS-CoV-2 spike. As for this clone: Its antigen is unknown.

Profiled with immunoSEQ multiplex PCR; TCRdb holds only in-frame clones, not every one. The sample contains a few hundred thousand clones, 90% of which appear only once. Points from the study as a whole: Vaccine and placebo groups showed comparable non-spike TCR breadth.

The chain links TRBV6-6 to TRBJ2-3; TRBD2 agrees at 10 bases. The TCR comes from a person aged 18-65 years who received the Ad26.COV2.S COVID-19 vaccine or a placebo. Here the sequenced sample was peripheral blood, taken in a trial of Ad26.COV2.S vaccine versus placebo. The DNA for the CDR3 is TGTGCCAGCAGTTACACAGCGGGGGGGAGCACAGATACGCAGTATTTT. Protein product: CASSYTAGGSTDTQYF.